This is a list of T cell receptor beta chains from one sample in a study of PD-1 blockade in classical Hodgkin lymphoma. TCRdb's copy holds only in-frame clones and misses some; the assay was immunoSEQ multiplex PCR. The table includes 5,000 to 6,500 clones, around 91% detected once. What was sequenced was CD8+ T cells from blood. These receptors all stem from a human donor with classical Hodgkin lymphoma. Each CDR3 is given with its conserved first and last residue. Fields, in order: CDR3 DNA, CDR3 protein, V gene, J gene, clone size, D gene. The D gene is left open where the match is weak. A row's size may be missing; if present it is once, few, many or a size class.

TGTGCCAGCAGTTTACAGCCCCTGGGGGATGGCTACACCTTC	CASSLQPLGDGYTF	TRBV27	TRBJ1-2	.	.
TGCGCCAGCAGTCCGGGAATACTTTACAATGAGCAGTTCTTC	CASSPGILYNEQFF	TRBV10-1	TRBJ2-1	.	.
TGTGCCAGCAGTTGGTCTCTCAACGCGGATGAGCAGTTCTTC	CASSWSLNADEQFF	TRBV27	TRBJ2-1	.	.
TGTGCCAGCAGCACCACCTCCCCATTGAGCGAGCAGTACTTC	CASSTTSPLSEQYF	TRBV7-8	TRBJ2-7	.	.
TGTGCCAGCAGTGGACAGGAGGGCACTGAAGCTTTCTTT	CASSGQEGTEAFF	TRBV9	TRBJ1-1	few	TRBD1
TGTGCCAGCAGCTTAGACGGCGGCACAGATACGCAGTATTTT	CASSLDGGTDTQYF	TRBV7-2	TRBJ2-3	.	.
TGTGCCAGCAACCCAATTAGGTCTGAAGCTTTCTTT	CASNPIRSEAFF	TRBV9	TRBJ1-1	.	.
TGTGCCAGCAGCTTAGGAGGCCGACAGGGGGCCGACTATGGCTACACCTTC	CASSLGGRQGADYGYTF	TRBV7-2	TRBJ1-2	.	TRBD1
TGTGCCAGCAGTGAACTAGCGGGGGTGGAGACCCAGTACTTC	CASSELAGVETQYF	TRBV2	TRBJ2-5	.	TRBD2
TGTGCCAGTAGTCCCAGGTGGGAGCGACCTAAACTGTTTTTT	CASSPRWERPKLFF	TRBV19	TRBJ1-4	.	.
TGCGCCAGCAGCCCCTTGGGGCAGGGGGACACTGAAGCTTTCTTT	CASSPLGQGDTEAFF	TRBV4-3	TRBJ1-1	.	TRBD1
TGTGCCAGCAGCTTGGGGGGAACCGGGACAGGGGCCTACGAGCAGTACTTC	CASSLGGTGTGAYEQYF	TRBV5-4	TRBJ2-7	.	TRBD1
TGTGCCAGCAGTCAGGTTAGTCGCAGTGAGCAGTTCTTC	CASSQVSRSEQFF	TRBV25-1	TRBJ2-1	.	.
TGTGCCAGCAGCGTAGAGGGACGGGGTTCGGTCCTGACTTTC	CASSVEGRGSVLTF	TRBV9	TRBJ2-6	.	.
TGTGCCAGCAACCTACACGGGAACACTGAAGCTTTCTTT	CASNLHGNTEAFF	TRBV19	TRBJ1-1	.	.
TGTGCCAGCGGTAGGGTTCTCTCTGGAAACACCATATATTTT	CASGRVLSGNTIYF	TRBV7-9	TRBJ1-3	.	.
TGTGCCAGTAAAACCCTTGGGGGAGCCCTGAATGAAAAACTGTTTTTT	CASKTLGGALNEKLFF	TRBV19	TRBJ1-4	.	.
TGTGCCAGCAGTCCAGGGACAGGGGTAACTGAAGCTTTCTTT	CASSPGTGVTEAFF	TRBV5-6	TRBJ1-1	.	TRBD1
TGTGCCAGCAGCGTAGTTCGTAGGGCCTTCAACTCTGGAAACACCATATATTTT	CASSVVRRAFNSGNTIYF	TRBV9	TRBJ1-3	.	.